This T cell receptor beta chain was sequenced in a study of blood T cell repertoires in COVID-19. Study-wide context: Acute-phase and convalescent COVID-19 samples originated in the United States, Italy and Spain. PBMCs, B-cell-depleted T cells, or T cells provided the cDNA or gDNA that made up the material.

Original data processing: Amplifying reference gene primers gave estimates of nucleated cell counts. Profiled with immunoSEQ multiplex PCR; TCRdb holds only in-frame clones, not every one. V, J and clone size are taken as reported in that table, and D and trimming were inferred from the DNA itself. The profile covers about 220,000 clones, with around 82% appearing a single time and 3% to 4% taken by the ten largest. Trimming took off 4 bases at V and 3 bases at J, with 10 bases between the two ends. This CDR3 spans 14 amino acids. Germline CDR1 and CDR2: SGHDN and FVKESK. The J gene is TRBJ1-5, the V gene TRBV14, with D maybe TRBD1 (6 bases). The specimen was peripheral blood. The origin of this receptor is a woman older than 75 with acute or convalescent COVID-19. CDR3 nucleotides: TGTGCCAGCAGCCTTGGACAGACCAATCAGCCCCAGCATTTT. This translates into CASSLGQTNQPQHF.